The sequence of this T cell receptor beta chain was determined in a study of blood T cell repertoires in COVID-19. Study-level information: The United States, Italy and Spain supplied acute and convalescent COVID-19 samples.

Per the original methods: Reference gene primer amplification yielded estimated nucleated cell counts. Clones were read by immunoSEQ multiplex PCR, and TCRdb kept only the in-frame ones, dropping some. V, J and clone size reflect that table, while D and trimming were determined from the DNA. The sample yields some 250,000 clones, roughly 84% seen once. This CDR3 region has 19 residues. V lost 0 bases and J lost 5; bases outside the gene matches: 12. Germline CDR1 is LNHDA and CDR2 is SQIVND (reference sequence). The sample taken for sequencing was peripheral blood. The source of this sequence is a woman aged 18-35 years with acute or convalescent COVID-19. The chain is built from TRBV19 and TRBJ2-2; 10 bases map to TRBD2. CDR3 in amino acids: CASSIDHALAGVGTGELFF. In DNA form, the CDR3 reads TGTGCCAGTAGTATAGATCATGCTCTAGCGGGAGTTGGGACCGGGGAGCTGTTTTTT.